This is a list of T cell receptor beta chains from one sample in a study of Graves' ophthalmopathy and Graves' hyperthyroidism. MiXCR, applied by TCRdb to the multiplex PCR reads, yields one record per CDR3 protein. The repertoire holds about 400,000 distinct CDR3 sequences, with 20% to 25% as singletons. Sequencing input: peripheral blood. These receptors were obtained from a woman between 18 and 29 years old with stable Graves' hyperthyroidism. CDR3s include the opening cysteine and the closing phenylalanine or tryptophan. The order of the fields is D gene, V gene, J gene, clone size, CDR3 protein, CDR3 DNA. D genes are given only for firm matches. Size tells how often a clone was seen (once, few, many) or the class of an expanded clone, and some rows leave it out.

-,TRBV7-2,TRBJ2-4,many,CASSLARFEGAKNIKYF,TGTGCCAGCAGCTTAGCGCGGTTCGAAGGCGCCAAAAACATTAAGTACTTC
TRBD2,TRBV7-9,TRBJ2-5,many,CASSIGTSGSKETQYF,TGTGCCAGCAGCATAGGGACTAGCGGGAGCAAGGAGACCCAGTACTTC
TRBD2,TRBV5-8,TRBJ2-7,once,CASSPTSGGDEQYF,TGTGCCAGCAGTCCGACTAGCGGGGGAGATGAGCAGTACTTC
-,TRBV12-3/TRBV12-4,TRBJ2-7,few,CASSWQGPTYEQYF,TGTGCCAGCAGTTGGCAGGGACCTACCTACGAGCAGTACTTC
TRBD2,TRBV20-1,TRBJ2-7,many,CSAREEVAGRSYEQYF,TGCAGTGCTAGAGAGGAAGTAGCGGGGCGCTCCTACGAGCAGTACTTC
-,TRBV7-2,TRBJ2-5,many,CASSLRSRETGQTQYF,TGTGCCAGCAGCTTAAGGTCCCGCGAGACGGGACAGACCCAGTACTTC
TRBD1,TRBV14,TRBJ2-4,many,CASSFRDSFQYF,TGTGCCAGCAGCTTCAGGGACAGTTTCCAGTACTTC
TRBD1,TRBV10-3,TRBJ2-5,few,CAISESGQVGKETQYF,TGTGCCATCAGTGAGTCGGGACAGGTGGGGAAAGAGACCCAGTACTTC
-,TRBV15,TRBJ1-1,many,CATSRESRGTEAFF,TGTGCCACCAGCAGAGAAAGCAGGGGCACTGAAGCTTTCTTT
-,TRBV29-1,TRBJ2-5,many,CSVGGRLGETQYF,TGCAGCGTTGGGGGGAGATTAGGGGAGACCCAGTACTTC
-,TRBV12-3/TRBV12-4,TRBJ1-1,many,CASSLSRRRNTEAFF,TGTGCCAGCAGTTTAAGTCGGAGGAGGAACACTGAAGCTTTCTTT
-,TRBV12-3/TRBV12-4,TRBJ2-5,many,CASSLFGGEETQYF,TGTGCCAGCAGTTTATTCGGCGGGGAAGAGACCCAGTACTTC
-,TRBV10-2,TRBJ2-7,many,CASSEFARGSYEQYF,TGCGCCAGCAGTGAGTTTGCCAGGGGTTCCTACGAGCAGTACTTC
-,TRBV6-1,TRBJ1-5,-,CASSESGSLIQPQHF,TGTGCCAGCAGTGAATCGGGGTCCCTCATTCAGCCCCAGCATTTT
-,TRBV5-4,TRBJ2-7,-,CASSGGSLETTYEQYF,TGTGCCAGCAGCGGGGGGTCTTTAGAGACAACCTACGAGCAGTACTTC
-,TRBV20-1,TRBJ1-1,few,CSARDARSGMNTEPFF,TGCAGTGCTAGAGATGCTCGGTCAGGGATGAACACTGAACCTTTCTTT
-,TRBV7-2,TRBJ2-5,many,CASSRTATRVETQYF,TGTGCCAGCAGCCGTACAGCGACGCGTGTAGAGACCCAGTACTTC
-,TRBV10-3,TRBJ2-2,many,CAISGGRGVANTGELFF,TGTGCCATCAGTGGTGGCAGGGGTGTGGCGAACACCGGGGAGCTGTTTTTT
-,TRBV6-2/TRBV6-3,TRBJ1-2,many,CASYARNYGYTF,TGTGCCAGCTATGCCAGGAACTATGGCTACACCTTC
-,TRBV28,TRBJ2-7,many,CASSLSGLEYEQYF,TGTGCCAGCAGTTTATCAGGGTTGGAGTACGAGCAGTACTTC
-,TRBV5-4,TRBJ1-3,few,CASSLGSGPGNTIYF,TGTGCCAGCAGCTTGGGATCTGGCCCCGGAAACACCATATATTTT
TRBD2,TRBV6-5,TRBJ2-2,many,CASSYGLAGGDTGELFF,TGTGCCAGCAGTTACGGACTAGCGGGAGGTGATACCGGGGAGCTGTTTTTT
-,TRBV6-2/TRBV6-3,TRBJ2-7,-,CASSPPTETYEQYF,TGTGCCAGCAGCCCCCCGACAGAGACCTACGAGCAGTACTTC
-,TRBV30,TRBJ1-2,many,CAWSTGTASGYTF,TGTGCCTGGAGTACTGGGACGGCAAGCGGCTACACCTTC
-,TRBV18,TRBJ2-5,few,CASSAPGNSQRETQYF,TGTGCCAGCTCCGCACCCGGGAACAGTCAAAGGGAGACCCAGTACTTC
TRBD1,TRBV24-1,TRBJ1-2,few,CATSDSPGQGTYGYTF,TGTGCCACCAGTGATTCTCCGGGACAGGGCACCTATGGCTACACCTTC
TRBD1,TRBV18,TRBJ1-1,-,CASSPRDRGNYEAFF,TGTGCCAGCTCACCAAGGGACAGGGGAAATTATGAAGCTTTCTTT
TRBD1,TRBV6-2/TRBV6-3,TRBJ2-2,-,CAVGTGGATTGELFF,TGTGCCGTCGGGACAGGGGGCGCGACCACCGGGGAGCTGTTTTTT
-,TRBV11-2,TRBJ1-1,many,CASSLVAVNTEAFF,TGTGCCAGCAGCTTAGTGGCGGTGAACACTGAAGCTTTCTTT
TRBD2,TRBV27,TRBJ2-7,many,CASSRLRTGLARDGEQYF,TGTGCCAGCAGTCGGCTTCGGACCGGACTAGCCCGGGATGGGGAGCAGTACTTC
TRBD1,TRBV7-3,TRBJ2-3,-,CASAPGTGSDTQYF,TGTGCCAGTGCCCCCGGGACAGGGTCAGATACGCAGTATTTT
TRBD1,TRBV6-1,TRBJ1-6,-,CARTSGQGAQDSPLHF,TGTGCCAGAACCTCGGGACAGGGGGCGCAGGATTCACCCCTCCACTTT
TRBD2,TRBV12-3/TRBV12-4,TRBJ2-7,-,CASSLWREYEGYEQYF,TGTGCCAGCAGTTTATGGCGGGAGTACGAGGGCTACGAGCAGTACTTT
-,TRBV6-5,TRBJ1-2,many,CASSFERARDGYTF,TGTGCCAGCAGTTTTGAAAGAGCCCGGGATGGCTACACCTTC
TRBD1,TRBV30,TRBJ1-2,many,CAWSAGQGAGYTF,TGTGCCTGGAGCGCCGGACAGGGGGCGGGCTACACCTTC
-,TRBV5-1,TRBJ2-2,many,CASSLASNTGELFF,TGCGCCAGCAGCTTGGCAAGTAACACCGGGGAGCTGTTTTTT
TRBD1,TRBV6-2/TRBV6-3,TRBJ2-7,-,CASSYPTGVEQYF,TGTGCCAGCAGTTACCCAACAGGGGTCGAGCAGTACTTC
TRBD1,TRBV6-2/TRBV6-3,TRBJ1-1,many,CASSYRARGHTEAFF,TGTGCCAGCAGTTACCGGGCCAGGGGGCACACTGAAGCTTTCTTT
-,TRBV5-1,TRBJ1-1,many,CASSLRSGAGGLNTEAFF,TGCGCCAGCAGCTTGCGTTCGGGAGCGGGAGGGTTAAACACTGAAGCTTTCTTT
-,TRBV11-2,TRBJ1-6,-,CASSLLGGRDNSPLHF,TGTGCCAGCAGCTTGCTTGGGGGACGAGATAATTCACCCCTCCACTTT
-,TRBV3-1,TRBJ1-1,few,CASRSAGRAFF,TGTGCCAGCAGATCCGCAGGGAGAGCTTTCTTT
-,TRBV20-1,TRBJ2-3,many,CSARGQGWTDTQYF,TGCAGTGCTAGAGGGCAGGGTTGGACAGATACGCAGTATTTT
-,TRBV12-3/TRBV12-4,TRBJ1-1,many,CASSFWDRPGAFF,TGTGCCAGCAGTTTTTGGGATCGTCCCGGAGCTTTCTTT
TRBD2,TRBV7-2,TRBJ2-7,many,CASSLVGTSGYEQYF,TGTGCCAGCAGCTTAGTCGGGACTAGCGGCTACGAGCAGTACTTC
-,TRBV6-4,TRBJ2-7,-,CAWERGFYEQYF,TGTGCCTGGGAAAGGGGGTTCTACGAGCAGTACTTC
-,TRBV20-1,TRBJ2-7,-,CSARAGDEQYF,TGCAGTGCTAGAGCAGGAGACGAGCAGTACTTC
-,TRBV5-1,TRBJ2-5,few,CASSPGGLGETQYF,TGCGCCAGCAGCCCCGGGGGCCTCGGGGAGACCCAGTACTTC
TRBD1,TRBV27,TRBJ2-7,many,CASRWTGGNEQYF,TGTGCCAGCAGATGGACAGGGGGGAACGAGCAGTACTTC
TRBD2,TRBV6-1,TRBJ2-5,many,CASSETLSGRVPQETQYF,TGTGCCAGCAGTGAAACCCTTAGCGGGAGGGTCCCCCAAGAGACCCAGTACTTC
-,TRBV6-1,TRBJ1-2,many,CASSIRSSFYTF,TGTGCCAGCAGTATCCGGTCGAGCTTCTACACCTTC